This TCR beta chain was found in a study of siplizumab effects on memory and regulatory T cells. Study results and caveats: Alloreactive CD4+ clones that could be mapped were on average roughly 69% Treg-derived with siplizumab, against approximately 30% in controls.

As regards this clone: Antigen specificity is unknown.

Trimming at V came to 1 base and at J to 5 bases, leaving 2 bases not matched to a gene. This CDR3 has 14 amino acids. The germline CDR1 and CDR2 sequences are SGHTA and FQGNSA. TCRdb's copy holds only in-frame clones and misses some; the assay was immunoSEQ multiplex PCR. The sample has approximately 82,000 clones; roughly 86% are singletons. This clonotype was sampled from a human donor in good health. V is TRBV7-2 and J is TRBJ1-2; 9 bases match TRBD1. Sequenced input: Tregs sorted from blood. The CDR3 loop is CASSLEGQGYGYTF. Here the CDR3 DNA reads TGTGCCAGCAGCTTAGAAGGACAGGGGTATGGCTACACCTTC.